This entry lists 9 T cell receptor beta chains sequenced from one sample in a study of T cell changes during pregnancy in multiple sclerosis. This table comes from immunoSEQ multiplex PCR, and its TCRdb copy is limited to in-frame clones, with some not included. The sample lists about 57,000 clones; 75% to 95% were seen once. The specimen was peripheral blood, collected in the first trimester of pregnancy. These receptors were taken from a female donor in good health, enrolled as a control in a pregnancy study.

CDR3 protein: CASSHVGQGARAVQETQYF. The DNA for the CDR3 is TGCGCCAGCAGCCACGTCGGACAGGGGGCGCGAGCTGTACAAGAGACCCAGTACTTC. The chain has TRBV4-1 and TRBJ2-5, with 11 bases identical to TRBD1. There are 19 residues in the CDR3. Germline loops: CDR1 MGHRA, CDR2 YSYEKL. After removal of 3 bases from V and 2 bases from J, the junction contained 14 bases not matched to a gene.

The chain links TRBV6-4 to TRBJ2-1; D might be TRBD2 (5 bases). Looked up from germline, CDR1 is MRHNA and CDR2 is SNTAGT. The V gene lost 0 bases and the J gene lost 9 bases, with 9 bases spanning the gap. The CDR3 is 13 amino acids. CDR3 sequence: CASSDSGNGEQFF. The CDR3 DNA is TGTGCCAGCAGTGACTCCGGGAATGGTGAGCAGTTCTTC.

The rearrangement uses TRBV2 and TRBJ2-5; 10 bases map to TRBD2. Trimming took 8 bases from V and 7 from J; bases not matched to a gene: 19. Germline V gene data show CDR1 as SNHLY and CDR2 as FYNNEI. There are 17 residues in the CDR3. CDR3 sequence (DNA): TGTGCCAGCCGGGAGGCTAGCGGGAGCATCAGTCGGGCGACCCAGTACTTC. Protein product: CASREASGSISRATQYF.

This rearrangement joins TRBV5-4 to TRBJ1-5; a possible D gene is TRBD1 (5 bases). Per germline, CDR1 SGHNT and CDR2 YYREEE (reference sequence). The CDR3 loop spans 16 amino acids. V lost 4 bases and J lost 2, with 16 bases in between. CDR3 sequence: CASSPGVLSGNQPQHF. The CDR3 bases are TGTGCCAGCAGCCCGGGGGTTTTGTCTGGCAATCAGCCCCAGCATTTT.

The chain couples TRBV10-3 to TRBJ1-1; TRBD1 matches 12 bases. Looked up from germline, CDR1 is ENHRY and CDR2 is SYGVKD. The CDR3 contains 15 residues. V was pared by 5 bases and J by 6 bases, with 7 bases of the junction left unmatched. CDR3: CAISPGTGGDAEAFF. The CDR3 nucleotides are TGTGCCATCAGTCCCGGGACAGGGGGCGATGCTGAAGCTTTCTTT.

The chain carries TRBV9 and TRBJ1-2; a possible D gene is TRBD1 (5 bases). This CDR3 comprises 15 residues. Trimming took off 0 bases at V and 3 bases at J, with 12 bases between the two ends. Germline loops: CDR1 SGDLS, CDR2 YYNGEE. The CDR3 region is CASSVGGGTDYGYTF. The CDR3 region has the DNA TGTGCCAGCAGCGTAGGGGGAGGGACCGACTATGGCTACACCTTC.

The CDR3, as DNA: TGTGCCAGCAGTTTCGACGGACAGGCCCCTGAAGCTTTCTTT. It codes for CASSFDGQAPEAFF. V is TRBV6-6 and J is TRBJ1-1, with TRBD1 matching 7 bases. The length of the CDR3 is 14 residues. J lost 6 bases, V lost 4 bases, and 8 bases had no gene match. Germline CDR1 and CDR2: MNHNY and SVGAGI (reference sequence).

The chain combines TRBV7-9 with TRBJ1-2; TRBD1 matches at 9 bases. V lost 5 bases and J lost 4; bases outside the gene matches: 8. Germline V gene lookup returns CDR1 SEHNR and CDR2 FQNEAQ (reference sequence). The CDR3 spans 15 residues. As DNA, the CDR3 is TGTGCCAGCAGCCCACCGGGACAGGGTGCCTATGGCTACACCTTC. This encodes CASSPPGQGAYGYTF.

About this clone itself: A read error may account for a junction end that differs from germline. The chain uses TRBV7-7 and TRBJ2-3; 7 bases match TRBD2. Germline V CDR1 and CDR2: SSHAT, FNYEAQ (reference sequence). The CDR3 spans 13 residues. CDR3 DNA: TGTGCTAGCAGCGGGGCCGGGAGAGATACGCAGTATTTT. This encodes CASSGAGRDTQYF.